Shown below are 21 T cell receptor beta chains from a single sample sequenced in a study of blood T cell repertoires in COVID-19. This table comes from immunoSEQ multiplex PCR, and its TCRdb copy is limited to in-frame clones, with some not included. The sample records 150,000 to 200,000 clones, around 79% being singletons. Sequences were obtained from PBMCs or T cells enriched from blood (not recorded which). The receptor source for this set is a woman aged 70-85 years in a cohort exposed to, infected with or recovered from COVID-19 (not recorded which).

V is TRBV7-2 and J is TRBJ2-7, with 8 bases that match TRBD1. V gave up 5 bases and J gave up 4 bases; unmatched junction bases: 10. Germline assignment: CDR1 SGHTA and CDR2 FQGNSA. This CDR3 comprises 15 residues. CDR3 coding DNA: TGTGCCAGCAGCCCAGTCGGGACAGGTCCGTACGAGCAGTACTTC. It is translated as CASSPVGTGPYEQYF.

V and J are TRBV5-4 and TRBJ2-7, with TRBD2 matching 10 bases. The junction had 2 bases not matched to a gene; V was cut back by 0 bases and J by 2 bases. CDR1 and CDR2 from the germline V gene are SGHNT and YYREEE (reference sequence). The CDR3 loop spans 15 amino acids. The CDR3 loop reads CASSLELAGPYEQYF. The CDR3 DNA reads TGTGCCAGCAGCTTGGAACTAGCGGGACCCTACGAGCAGTACTTC.

This clone was recorded only once. CDR3 amino acids: CASSPTGTDAYEQYF. CDR3 nucleotides: TGTGCCAGCAGTCCCACCGGGACAGACGCTTACGAGCAGTACTTC. The chain employs TRBV27 and TRBJ2-7; the match to TRBD1 covers 7 bases. The germline V gene has CDR1 MNHEY and CDR2 SMNVEV (reference sequence). Losses at the gene ends were 5 bases for V and 4 bases for J; bases not matched to a gene: 11. The CDR3 spans 15 residues.

J is TRBJ1-5 and V is TRBV3-1 (or the pseudogene TRBV3-2), with D uncertain. The V gene's germline CDR1 is LGHDT and CDR2 YNNKEL (reference sequence). The CDR3 is 13 amino acids. Trimming removed 1 base at V and 3 bases at J, with 4 bases between. The CDR3 loop reads CASSQAVNQPQHF. The CDR3 bases are TGTGCCAGCAGCCAAGCGGTCAATCAGCCCCAGCATTTT.

This clone occurred a few times. The rearrangement joins TRBV2 to TRBJ1-2; tentatively, D is TRBD1 (6 bases). The germline V and J ends were trimmed by 3 bases and 4 bases, with 12 bases remaining between them. Germline values: CDR1 SNHLY, CDR2 FYNNEI. CDR3 length: 14 amino acids. CDR3 bases: TGTGCCAGCAGTGACCAGGGGCTGGGCTATGGCTACACCTTC. Its translation is CASSDQGLGYGYTF.

This chain's CDR3 is CASSLGSSGSNNEQFF. In DNA form, the CDR3 reads TGCGCCAGCAGCTTGGGGTCTAGCGGGTCTAACAATGAGCAGTTCTTC. The chain has TRBV5-1 and TRBJ2-1; 8 bases line up with TRBD2. The germline V gene encodes CDR1 SGHRS and CDR2 YFSETQ. There are 16 residues in the CDR3. V lost 0 bases, J lost 5 bases, and 7 bases stayed unmatched.

The chain combines TRBV10-3 with TRBJ1-1; 8 bases are a match to TRBD1. The CDR3 runs to 14 residues. Looked up from germline, CDR1 is ENHRY and CDR2 is SYGVKD. The junction had 10 bases not matched to a gene; V was cut back by 10 bases and J by 3 bases. The CDR3: CATLTGDLYTEAFF. The CDR3 DNA follows: TGTGCCACCTTGACAGGGGACCTTTACACTGAAGCTTTCTTT.

This chain joins TRBV5-1 and TRBJ1-1, with D perhaps matching TRBD1 (5 bases). The CDR3 length is 15 residues. With 5 bases removed from V and 1 base from J, the gap between germline ends came to 15 bases. Germline V gene lookup returns CDR1 SGHRS and CDR2 YFSETQ. In DNA form, the CDR3 reads TGCGCCAGCAGTGCCCAACCGGGGGAGAACACTGAAGCTTTCTTT. It yields the protein CASSAQPGENTEAFF.

The rearrangement uses TRBV15 and TRBJ2-5; TRBD1 is a possible D gene (5 bases). This CDR3 comprises 15 residues. Per germline, CDR1 LNHNV and CDR2 YYDKDF (reference sequence). Between the trimmed V and J ends, which lost 0 bases and 1 base, there was a span of 9 bases. CDR3 protein: CATSRDLTAQETQYF. In nucleotides, the CDR3 is TGTGCCACCAGCAGAGATCTGACAGCCCAAGAGACCCAGTACTTC.

The chain links TRBV6-5 to TRBJ2-5; D remains unclear. Germline values: CDR1 MNHEY, CDR2 SVGAGI. This CDR3 has 13 residues. Trimming stripped 7 bases from V and 4 bases from J, with 13 bases between. CDR3: CASNLGVPETQYF. The CDR3 DNA reads as TGTGCCAGCAATTTAGGAGTGCCAGAGACCCAGTACTTC.

The V call is TRBV19, the J call TRBJ2-5, with a weak D call TRBD2 (6 bases). V was trimmed by 1 base and J by 2 bases, leaving 8 bases between them. This CDR3 has 14 amino acids. Germline V CDR1 and CDR2: LNHDA, SQIVND (reference sequence). Written as DNA, the CDR3 is TGTGCCAGTAGTATAGGGGGGACTCAAGAGACCCAGTACTTC. It translates to CASSIGGTQETQYF.

V is TRBV19 and J is TRBJ2-1; 10 bases line up with TRBD1. Germline CDR1 and CDR2: LNHDA and SQIVND (reference sequence). This CDR3 contains 14 residues. Unmatched junction bases numbered 4, after V lost 6 bases and J lost 5 bases. The CDR3, as DNA: TGTGCCAGTAGGACTGACAGGGGGCACAATGAGCAGTTCTTC. Encoded protein: CASRTDRGHNEQFF.

This chain joins TRBV28 and TRBJ2-3; unclear D gene. Germline V lookup: CDR1 MDHEN, CDR2 SYDVKM. The CDR3 has 13 residues. V was trimmed by 6 bases and J by 2 bases, leaving 9 bases between them. The CDR3 coding sequence is TGTGCCAGCAGCCCACTCGCCACAGATACGCAGTATTTT. Translating it yields CASSPLATDTQYF.

The chain combines TRBV11-2 with TRBJ1-2, with 7 positions matching TRBD1. The germline V gene encodes CDR1 SGHAT and CDR2 FQNNGV. The CDR3 sequence is 14 residues long. J lost 6 bases, V lost 1 base, and 5 bases had no gene match. The CDR3 is CASSLAGTVNGYTF. CDR3 DNA: TGTGCCAGCAGCTTAGCAGGGACAGTCAATGGCTACACCTTC.

V is TRBV3-1 (or the pseudogene TRBV3-2) and J is TRBJ2-1; 9 nucleotides align to TRBD2. CDR1 is LGHDT, CDR2 YNNKEL, per germline (reference sequence). The CDR3 extends over 16 amino acids. The V and J ends lost 0 bases and 7 bases, in that order; junction bases with no gene match: 7. This chain's CDR3 is CASSQDHLAGKNEQFF. CDR3 DNA: TGTGCCAGCAGCCAAGATCACCTAGCGGGGAAAAATGAGCAGTTCTTC.

This sequence joins TRBV5-4 and TRBJ1-1, with TRBD1 identical over 8 bases. With V trimmed by 4 bases and J by 1 base, 3 bases remained unmatched. This CDR3 contains 14 residues. Germline values: CDR1 SGHNT, CDR2 YYREEE (reference sequence). CDR3 in amino acids: CASSPGQGNTEAFF. The CDR3 nucleotides read TGTGCCAGCAGCCCCGGACAGGGGAACACTGAAGCTTTCTTT.

A word on this clone: Just one base apart from a much larger clone, this may be a read error. This chain connects TRBV12-3 or TRBV12-4 to TRBJ2-1, with D unresolved. Trimming pared 6 bases from V and 5 bases from J, leaving 5 bases between. The CDR3 is made up of 11 amino acids. CDR3 sequence (DNA): TGTGCCAGCAGCCTAAACAATGAGCAGTTCTTC. Its translation is CASSLNNEQFF.

This clone was observed a handful of times. This chain's CDR3 is CASTRGGEQYF. The CDR3 coding sequence is TGCGCCAGCACTCGGGGGGGTGAGCAGTACTTC. The rearrangement links TRBV5-1 to TRBJ2-7; 8 nucleotides align to TRBD2. This CDR3 has 11 residues. With V trimmed by 6 bases and J by 7 bases, 3 bases remained unmatched. Germline V lookup: CDR1 SGHRS, CDR2 YFSETQ.

The CDR3 DNA is TGTGCCAGCAGCCCCCGCGGCAGTTACAATGAGCAGTTCTTC. Protein: CASSPRGSYNEQFF. The chain couples TRBV7-2 to TRBJ2-1; D call uncertain. Trimming shortened V by 5 bases and J by 4 bases, and 12 bases separated the two germline ends. The CDR3 contains 14 residues. The V gene's germline CDR1 is SGHTA and CDR2 FQGNSA.

Only one count was recorded for this clone. The genes are TRBV5-1 and TRBJ1-1, with a weak D call TRBD1 (5 bases). V lost 1 base, J lost 0 bases, and 10 bases lay in between. Per the germline V gene, CDR1 is SGHRS and CDR2 is YFSETQ. The CDR3 loop spans 15 amino acids. Here the CDR3 DNA reads TGCGCCAGCAGCTTGATGACAGACTTGAACACTGAAGCTTTCTTT. Its translation: CASSLMTDLNTEAFF.

This chain joins TRBV28 and TRBJ2-1; 12 positions match TRBD2. V lost 4 bases to trimming and J lost 0 bases; unmatched junction nucleotides: 4. This CDR3 is 17 amino acids long. Germline CDR1 and CDR2: MDHEN and SYDVKM. The CDR3 is CASSSQTSGSSYNEQFF. CDR3 sequence (DNA): TGTGCCAGCAGTTCCCAGACTAGCGGGAGCTCCTACAATGAGCAGTTCTTC.